The clone carrying this T cell receptor (beta chain) appeared a few times. Germline V gene lookup returns CDR1 LNHNV and CDR2 YYDKDF (reference sequence). The V end lost 3 bases, the J end lost 1 base, and 28 bases lay between the germline ends. The CDR3 is 21 residues long. The sample originates from a study of patients and donors after allogeneic stem cell transplantation. TCRdb itself ran the RT-PCR reads through MiXCR, one entry per CDR3 protein. Among fewer than 500,000 distinct CDR3 sequences, 16% were seen once, and the ten largest hold roughly 7.2%. The sequenced sample was blood, either unsorted or a sorted T cell fraction (not recorded which). The clonotype was recovered from a human donor who was either an allogeneic HSCT recipient or a stem cell or donor lymphocyte infusion donor (not recorded which). It is not recorded whose cells these are; they may come from a transplant donor. The chain is built from TRBV15 and TRBJ2-1, with D possibly TRBD1 on 6 matching bases. CDR3 coding DNA: TGTGCCACCAGCAGGCACATTGAGGTGTACAGGGCGCCCAGGTCCTACAATGAGCAGTTCTTC. Protein product: CATSRHIEVYRAPRSYNEQFF.